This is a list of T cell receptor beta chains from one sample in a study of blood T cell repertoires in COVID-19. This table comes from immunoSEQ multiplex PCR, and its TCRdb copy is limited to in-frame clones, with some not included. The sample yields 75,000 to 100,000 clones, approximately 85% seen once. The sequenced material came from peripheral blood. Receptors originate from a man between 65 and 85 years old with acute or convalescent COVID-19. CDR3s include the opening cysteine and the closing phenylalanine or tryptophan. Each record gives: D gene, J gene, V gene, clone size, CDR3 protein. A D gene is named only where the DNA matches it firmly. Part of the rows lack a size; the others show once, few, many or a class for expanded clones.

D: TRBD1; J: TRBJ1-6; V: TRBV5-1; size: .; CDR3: CASSLNGQGAYNSPLHF
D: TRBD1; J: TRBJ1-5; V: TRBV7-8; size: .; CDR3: CASSRDRASGNQPQHF
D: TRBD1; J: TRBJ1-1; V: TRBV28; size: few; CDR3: CAILSSGTANTEAFF
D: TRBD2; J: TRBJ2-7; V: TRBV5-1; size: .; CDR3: CASSWGGTYEQYF
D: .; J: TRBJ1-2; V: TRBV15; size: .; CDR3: CATSTGQNYGYTF
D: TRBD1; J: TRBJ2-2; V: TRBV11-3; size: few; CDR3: CASSHWTGGTNTGELFF
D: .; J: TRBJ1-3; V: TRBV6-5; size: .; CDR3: CASSYSAAWDTIYF
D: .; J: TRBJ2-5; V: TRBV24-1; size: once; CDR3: CATSDFSAGSGETQYF
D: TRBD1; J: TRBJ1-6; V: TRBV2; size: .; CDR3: CASRGTGVTNSPLHF
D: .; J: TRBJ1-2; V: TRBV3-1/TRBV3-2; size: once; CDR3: CASSPGPLDYGYTF
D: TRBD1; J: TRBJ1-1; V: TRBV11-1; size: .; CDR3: CASSPGTGSRNTEAFF
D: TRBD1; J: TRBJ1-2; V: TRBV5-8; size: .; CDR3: CASSLDRGLDYGYTF
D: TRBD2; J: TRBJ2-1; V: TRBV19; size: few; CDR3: CASSRPSLSSGNPGNEQFF
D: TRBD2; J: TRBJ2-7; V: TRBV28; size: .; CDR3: CASSLGGGVEQYF
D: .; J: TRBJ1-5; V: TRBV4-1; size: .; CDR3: CASSQASDRQHQPQHF
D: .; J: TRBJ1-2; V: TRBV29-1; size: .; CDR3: CSVVSVDGYTF
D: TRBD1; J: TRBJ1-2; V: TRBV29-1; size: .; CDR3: CSVEKRGGNGYTF